Below, 7 T cell receptor beta chains from the same sample are listed, as sequenced in a study of cytomegalovirus exposure and HLA in healthy donors (dated by TCRdb to 2016 to 2017). Library method: the immunoSEQ multiplex PCR assay. Drawn from immuneACCESS, this table holds only the in-frame rearrangements with V and J called that TCRdb kept. Clones are partly lost; checked studies trace under half to an unresolved V gene and leave the rest unexplained. Here the sample has tens of thousands of clones; 97% occur a single time. About 10% of the sample is taken by the ten largest. The sample comprised PBMCs. Receptors originate from a man aged 30-40 years in good health and CMV-seropositive.

The chain joins TRBV9 to TRBJ2-7; TRBD2 is a possible D gene (6 bases). The germline V and J ends were trimmed by 4 bases and 2 bases, with 13 bases remaining between them. Germline V CDR1 and CDR2: SGDLS, YYNGEE. This CDR3 has 14 amino acids. This chain's CDR3 is CASSPDGLTYEQYF. CDR3 coding DNA: TGTGCCAGCAGCCCGGACGGACTAACCTACGAGCAGTACTTC.

The chain recombines TRBV28 with TRBJ2-7; TRBD1 agrees at 8 bases. Germline V lookup: CDR1 MDHEN, CDR2 SYDVKM. CDR3 length equals 14 residues. V lost 7 bases and J lost 3; bases outside the gene matches: 8. CDR3 bases: TGTGCCAGCACTCCTTTTACAGGGGGCTACGAGCAGTACTTC. Protein: CASTPFTGGYEQYF.

This chain uses TRBV28 with TRBJ2-7, with 8 positions matching TRBD2. Germline loops: CDR1 MDHEN, CDR2 SYDVKM. The CDR3 loop spans 16 amino acids. V trimming: 5 bases; J trimming: 0 bases; junction bases outside the gene matches: 9. This chain's CDR3 is CASSLRPTSASYEQYF. Here the CDR3 DNA reads TGTGCCAGCAGTCTTCGGCCGACTAGCGCCTCCTACGAGCAGTACTTC.

The rearrangement uses TRBV2 and TRBJ2-3, with D possibly TRBD1 on 5 matching bases. Germline CDR1 reads SNHLY; CDR2 reads FYNNEI. Trimming removed 9 bases from V and 4 bases from J, with 14 bases in between. The length of the CDR3 is 13 residues. The CDR3 loop reads CARGLFRADTQYF. The CDR3 nucleotides are TGTGCCAGGGGGCTTTTTCGGGCAGATACGCAGTATTTT.

This clone was seen a few times. The chain uses TRBV5-1 and TRBJ1-3; D unresolved. V lost 3 bases, J lost 2 bases, and 21 bases lay in between. CDR3 length equals 18 residues. The germline gives CDR1 SGHRS, CDR2 YFSETQ. CDR3 coding DNA: TGCGCCAGCAGCTGGCCTGGGGAGGAGGGTGCTACTGGAAACACCATATATTTT. Protein product: CASSWPGEEGATGNTIYF. The full variable domain, its missing parts supplied by reference TRBV5-1 and TRBJ1-3, is KAGVTQTPRYLIKTRGQQVTLSCSPISGHRSVSWYQQTPGQGLQFLFEYFSETQRNKGNFPGRFSGRQFSNSRSEMNVSTLELGDSALYLCASSWPGEEGATGNTIYFGEGSWLTVV.

This rearrangement joins TRBV5-4 to TRBJ2-2; no reliable D call. Germline V gives CDR1 SGHNT, CDR2 YYREEE (reference sequence). Trimming took off 3 bases at V and 1 base at J, with 7 bases between the two ends. This CDR3 spans 14 amino acids. CDR3 in DNA: TGTGCCAGCAGCTCCCGACAGAACACCGGGGAGCTGTTTTTT. Translation: CASSSRQNTGELFF.

The chain employs TRBV6-6 and TRBJ2-1; D unresolved. The length of the CDR3 is 11 residues. Germline V gene lookup returns CDR1 MNHNY and CDR2 SVGAGI (reference sequence). The V end was cut by 1 base, the J end by 10 bases, with 5 bases between. The DNA of the CDR3 is TGTGCCAGCAGTTACTACGGGGAGCAGTTCTTC. It translates to CASSYYGEQFF.